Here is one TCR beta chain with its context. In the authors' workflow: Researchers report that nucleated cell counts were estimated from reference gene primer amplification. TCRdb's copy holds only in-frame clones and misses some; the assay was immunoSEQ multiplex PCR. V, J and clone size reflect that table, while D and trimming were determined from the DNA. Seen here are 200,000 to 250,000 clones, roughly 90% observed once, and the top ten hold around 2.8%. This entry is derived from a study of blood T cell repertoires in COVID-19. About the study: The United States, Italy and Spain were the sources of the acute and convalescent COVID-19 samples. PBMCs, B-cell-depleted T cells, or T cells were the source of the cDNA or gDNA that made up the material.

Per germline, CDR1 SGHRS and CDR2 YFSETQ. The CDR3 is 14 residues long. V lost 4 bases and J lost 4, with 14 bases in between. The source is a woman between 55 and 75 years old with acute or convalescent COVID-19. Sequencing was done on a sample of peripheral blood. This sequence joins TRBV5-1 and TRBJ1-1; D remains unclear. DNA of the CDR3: TGCGCCAGCAGCCCAGGATATGCCACCACTGAAGCTTTCTTT. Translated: CASSPGYATTEAFF.